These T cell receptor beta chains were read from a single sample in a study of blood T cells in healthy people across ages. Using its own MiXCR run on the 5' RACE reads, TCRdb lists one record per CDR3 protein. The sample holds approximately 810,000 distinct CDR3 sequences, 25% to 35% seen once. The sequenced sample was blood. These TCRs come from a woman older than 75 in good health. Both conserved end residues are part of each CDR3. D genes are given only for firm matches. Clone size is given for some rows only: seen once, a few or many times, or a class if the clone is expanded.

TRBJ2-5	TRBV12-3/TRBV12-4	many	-	CASSLMGAQETQYF	TGTGCCAGCAGTTTAATGGGGGCCCAAGAGACCCAGTACTTC
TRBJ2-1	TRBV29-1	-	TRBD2	CSVERGGYNEQFF	TGCAGCGTTGAGCGGGGGGGCTATAATGAGCAGTTCTTC
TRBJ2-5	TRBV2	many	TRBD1	CASMGQSQGETQYF	TGTGCCAGCATGGGACAGTCCCAGGGGGAGACCCAGTACTTC
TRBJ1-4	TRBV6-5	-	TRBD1	CASSPGWGTENEKLFF	TGTGCCAGCAGTCCCGGGTGGGGGACAGAGAATGAAAAACTGTTTTTT
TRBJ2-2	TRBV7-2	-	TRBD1	CASSLEQGIGELFF	TGTGCCAGCAGCTTAGAACAGGGGATCGGGGAGCTGTTTTTT
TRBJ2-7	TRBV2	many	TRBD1	CASRGNRGSSYEQYF	TGTGCCAGCAGAGGCAACAGGGGCTCCTCCTACGAGCAGTACTTC
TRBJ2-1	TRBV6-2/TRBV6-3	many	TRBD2	CASSYLTPGTSGNNEQFF	TGTGCCAGCAGTTACTTGACTCCCGGGACTAGCGGGAACAATGAGCAGTTCTTC
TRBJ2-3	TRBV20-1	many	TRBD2	CSAKDASGVLDTQYF	TGCAGTGCTAAAGATGCTAGCGGGGTGTTGGATACGCAGTATTTT
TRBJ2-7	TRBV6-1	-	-	CASTGQPPAYEQYF	TGTGCCAGCACAGGGCAGCCTCCCGCCTACGAGCAGTACTTC
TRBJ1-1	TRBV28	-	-	CASPKDGGRNTEAFF	TGTGCCAGCCCTAAGGACGGGGGGCGGAACACTGAAGCTTTCTTT
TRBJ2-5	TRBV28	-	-	CASSRTQGWQETQYF	TGTGCCAGCAGCCGAACACAGGGCTGGCAAGAGACCCAGTACTTC
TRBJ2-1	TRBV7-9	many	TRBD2	CASSRSTSGYNEQFF	TGTGCCAGCAGCAGATCGACTAGCGGTTACAATGAGCAGTTCTTC